The clone carrying this TCR beta chain has ten or more counts. What it binds is unknown. The data were obtained in a study of post-analysis software for immune sequencing data. Study outcomes and limitations: Significantly decreased normalized Chao1 diversity was recorded for multiple sclerosis patients relative to controls. Higher frequency in patients than in controls was seen for roughly 5 TRBV segments, with TRBV5-6, TRBV5-1 and TRBV20-1 among them.

V was shortened by 4 bases and J by 5 bases, with 6 bases between the two germline ends. The germline gives CDR1 SGHNT, CDR2 YENEEA. This CDR3 has 12 residues. Prepared TCR beta cDNA libraries contained unique molecular identifiers. TCRdb recomputed calls from the PCR reads with MiXCR, one row per CDR3 protein. The sample includes around 260,000 distinct CDR3 sequences, 30% to 45% of them seen just once. The genes are TRBV11-3 and TRBJ2-1; no firm D call. The TCR was taken from a girl between 5 and 17 years old with multiple sclerosis. The specimen was blood. The CDR3 region is CASSSNHNEQFF. The CDR3 DNA sequence: TGTGCCAGCAGCTCTAACCACAATGAGCAGTTCTTC.